These 18 T cell receptor beta chains came from one sample sequenced in a study of T cells in Graves' hyperthyroidism and ophthalmopathy. TCR beta CDR3 sequences were amplified from RNA transcripts. Carried out on the TCR CDR3, a first-round RT-PCR used the HTBI primer set. A single record per CDR3 protein comes from TCRdb applying MiXCR to the multiplex PCR reads. The profile shows around 190,000 distinct CDR3 sequences, about 15% of them singletons. The sequenced sample was blood. The receptor set was obtained from a woman aged 50 to 65 with Graves' hyperthyroidism.

There are a few counts of this clonotype. A much larger clone sits a single nucleotide away, making a read error possible. The chain has TRBV5-1 and TRBJ2-3; D not certain. The CDR3 loop spans 14 amino acids. The V gene's germline CDR1 is SGHRS and CDR2 YFSETQ. CDR3 loop: CAGSSGRRTDTQYF. In DNA, the CDR3 is TGCGCCGGCAGCTCAGGACGACGCACAGATACGCAGTATTTT. Using reference TRBV5-1 and TRBJ2-3 for the parts outside the CDR3, the full variable domain is KAGVTQTPRYLIKTRGQQVTLSCSPISGHRSVSWYQQTPGQGLQFLFEYFSETQRNKGNFPGRFSGRQFSNSRSEMNVSTLELGDSALYLCAGSSGRRTDTQYFGPGTRLTVL.

This clonotype was picked up many times. CDR3 in DNA: TGTGCCAGCAGCTTAGACGCCCCCATCGAAGAGACCCAGTACTTC. This sequence encodes CASSLDAPIEETQYF. The chain is built from TRBV13 and TRBJ2-5; D is undetermined. The CDR3 sequence is 15 residues long. V lost 1 base to trimming and J lost 3 bases, with 12 bases between them. CDR1 and CDR2 (germline): PRHDT, FYEKMQ (reference sequence).

This clonotype was detected only a few times. This may be a read error: a much more frequent sequence differs by one nucleotide. This chain uses TRBV2 with TRBJ1-2, with 8 nucleotides matching TRBD1. The V gene's germline CDR1 is SNHLY and CDR2 FYNNEI. Losses at the gene ends were 7 bases for V and 5 bases for J; bases not matched to a gene: 12. The CDR3 covers 15 residues. CDR3 residues: CASIDPGQGGYGYTF. The CDR3 coding sequence is TGTGCCAGCATAGATCCAGGACAGGGCGGGTATGGCTACACCTTC.

This clonotype was seen repeatedly, ten times or more. The chain employs TRBV7-2 and TRBJ2-3; no reliable D call. The CDR3 spans 13 residues. Germline V gene lookup returns CDR1 SGHTA and CDR2 FQGNSA. V was shortened by 0 bases and J by 4 bases, with 5 bases between the two germline ends. As DNA, the CDR3 is TGTGCCAGCAGCTTAGCGTGGGCAGATACGCAGTATTTT. The encoded protein is CASSLAWADTQYF.

The chain employs TRBV12-3 or TRBV12-4 and TRBJ1-4, with D hard to call. CDR3 length equals 12 residues. Trimming removed 4 bases at V and 8 bases at J, with 8 bases between. CDR3 loop: CASSWFGEKLFF. CDR3 nucleotide sequence: TGTGCCAGCAGTTGGTTTGGCGAAAAACTGTTTTTT.

This clonotype was detected ten times or more. V is TRBV12-3 or TRBV12-4 and J is TRBJ1-5; D is perhaps TRBD1 (5 bases). The CDR3 has 13 amino acids. V was cut by 3 bases and J by 6 bases, with 9 bases left in between. DNA for the CDR3: TGTGCCAGCAGTTTTCGGGGGTCTCAGCCCCAGCATTTT. Protein sequence: CASSFRGSQPQHF.

The genes are TRBV5-8 and TRBJ2-2; 7 bases agree with TRBD1. The CDR3 consists of 12 residues. The V gene's germline CDR1 is SGHTS and CDR2 YDEGEE. V lost 6 bases, J lost 6 bases, and 2 bases stayed unmatched. The CDR3 spells CASTQGAGELFF. The CDR3 DNA sequence: TGTGCCAGCACGCAGGGGGCCGGGGAGCTGTTTTTT.

This sequence joins TRBV19 and TRBJ1-5; weak D call: TRBD1 (6 bases). Germline lookup yields CDR1 LNHDA and CDR2 SQIVND (reference sequence). V gave up 7 bases and J gave up 2 bases, with 12 bases separating them. The CDR3 runs to 14 residues. The CDR3 DNA reads TGTGCCAGTACCCCTAGGGGGGGCAATCAGCCCCAGCATTTT. As protein: CASTPRGGNQPQHF.

A remark on this clonotype: A much larger clone differs from this one at a single base, so this may be a read error. The CDR3 does not close with the conserved phenylalanine or tryptophan, likely indicating a read error. The V call is TRBV7-2, the J call TRBJ2-7, with TRBD1 as a possible D gene (6 bases). The CDR3 totals 14 residues. Germline CDR1 is SGHTA and CDR2 is FQGNSA. Deletions cut 5 bases from V and 5 bases from J, with 16 bases between. The CDR3 here is CASSLVGGLDEQYL. For the CDR3, the DNA is TGTGCCAGCAGCCTGGTTGGGGGCCTCGACGAGCAGTACTTA.

This sequence joins TRBV2 and TRBJ2-7, with D perhaps TRBD2 (5 bases). CDR3 size: 15 residues. Germline CDR1 is SNHLY and CDR2 is FYNNEI. V lost 8 bases, J lost 4 bases, and 21 bases lay in between. The CDR3 DNA reads TGTGCCAGCGGCCAATCCGGACTCTCGTCTTACGAGCAGTACTTC. Translated, it gives CASGQSGLSSYEQYF.

This clonotype was observed at least ten times. The chain has TRBV2 and TRBJ2-2; no reliable D call. Germline assignment: CDR1 SNHLY and CDR2 FYNNEI. The CDR3 runs to 14 residues. V shed 2 bases and J shed 2 bases, with 6 bases lying between them. CDR3 region: CASSERTNTGELFF. The DNA for the CDR3 is TGTGCCAGCAGTGAAAGGACCAACACCGGGGAGCTGTTTTTT.

Many counts were recorded for this clonotype. V usage is TRBV9 and J usage is TRBJ2-7; weak D call: TRBD1 (6 bases). Germline CDR1 SGDLS, CDR2 YYNGEE. The CDR3 loop spans 12 amino acids. The V end was cut by 3 bases, the J end by 6 bases, with 10 bases between. The CDR3 coding sequence is TGTGCCAGCAGCGCCGGGACACGCGAGCAGTACTTC. It is translated as CASSAGTREQYF.

V gene TRBV20-1 combines with J gene TRBJ2-1; 10 bases map to TRBD2. The CDR3 has 15 residues. Germline assignment: CDR1 DFQATT and CDR2 SNEGSKA (reference sequence). The V gene end was trimmed by 2 bases and the J gene end by 3 bases; junction bases not matched to a gene: 4. CDR3 loop: CSARIGTSDYNEQFF. The CDR3 nucleotides are TGCAGTGCTAGAATCGGGACTAGCGACTACAATGAGCAGTTCTTC.

This clonotype was seen only a few times. The chain couples TRBV6-5 to TRBJ2-3; 10 bases line up with TRBD2. Looked up from germline, CDR1 is MNHEY and CDR2 is SVGAGI. J lost 1 base, V lost 1 base, and 8 bases had no gene match. The CDR3 is made up of 18 amino acids. In DNA, the CDR3 is TGTGCCAGCAGTTACTGGCTAGCGGGGGCCGGAGGCACAGATACGCAGTATTTT. This gives the protein CASSYWLAGAGGTDTQYF.

This clonotype was counted ten times or more. This chain links TRBV27 with TRBJ1-6; 10 bases line up with TRBD1. V was pared by 3 bases and J by 8 bases, with 4 bases of the junction left unmatched. The CDR3 consists of 15 residues. Germline V gene lookup returns CDR1 MNHEY and CDR2 SMNVEV (reference sequence). This CDR3 is CASSFGDRGYSPLHF. CDR3 nucleotides: TGTGCCAGCAGTTTTGGGGACAGGGGTTATTCACCCCTCCACTTT.

This clonotype occurred many times. The V call is TRBV25-1, the J call TRBJ1-1, with 7 bases that match TRBD1. Trimming cost V 6 bases and J 1 base; bases outside gene matches: 5. This CDR3 contains 14 residues. The germline CDR1 and CDR2 sequences are MGHDK and SYGVNS. CDR3 coding DNA: TGTGCCAGCAGAAGGGGACAGACGAACACTGAAGCTTTCTTT. It yields the protein CASRRGQTNTEAFF.

This clonotype was counted at least ten times. The chain links TRBV29-1 to TRBJ2-7, with 7 bases aligning to TRBD2. Trimming removed 4 bases from V and 0 bases from J; junction bases left unmatched: 3. The CDR3 is 13 residues long. Germline loops: CDR1 SQVTM, CDR2 ANQGSEA. The CDR3 DNA follows: TGCAGCGTTGGGGGAGGGTACTCCTACGAGCAGTACTTC. This sequence encodes CSVGGGYSYEQYF.

This clonotype turned up a few times. The chain couples TRBV13 to TRBJ1-6; 8 bases fit TRBD1. Trimming cost V 4 bases and J 4 bases; bases outside gene matches: 6. Per germline, CDR1 PRHDT and CDR2 FYEKMQ (reference sequence). This CDR3 comprises 16 residues. For the CDR3, the DNA is TGTGCCAGCAGCTCAACAGGGGGTGGGTATAATTCACCCCTCCACTTT. Translating gives CASSSTGGGYNSPLHF.